This TCR beta chain originates from a study of blood T cell repertoires in COVID-19. Study at large: Italy, Spain and the United States were the sources of the convalescent and acute COVID-19 samples. Sources were T cells, B-cell-depleted T cells, or PBMCs; the material itself was cDNA or gDNA.

CDR1 and CDR2 (germline): LNHDA, SQIVND (reference sequence). This CDR3 region has 15 residues. Trimming took 4 bases from V and 5 from J; bases not matched to a gene: 4. Method: immunoSEQ multiplex PCR; TCRdb's copy keeps in-frame clones and lacks some. Of roughly 180,000 clones listed, roughly 84% are singletons. Followed longitudinally, the Seattle patients had been enrolled during active infection. The sequence derives from an elderly man with COVID-19, enrolled during active disease. V and J are TRBV19 and TRBJ2-3; TRBD2 matches at 12 bases. The sample comprised peripheral blood. For the CDR3, the DNA is TGTGCCAGTAGTACGACTAGCGGGGGTAGAGATACGCAGTATTTT. Translating it yields CASSTTSGGRDTQYF.